These T cell receptor beta chains were read from a single sample in a study of blood T cells in healthy people across ages. MiXCR was run by TCRdb on the 5' RACE reads, yielding one entry per CDR3 protein. The sample lists about 580,000 distinct CDR3 sequences, roughly 48% occurring once. The sample consisted of blood. Receptor source: a man aged 80 or over in good health. CDR3s include the opening cysteine and the closing phenylalanine or tryptophan. A clone size is listed for some rows: how often the clone was seen (once, few, many), or a class if it is expanded.

-	TRBV29-1	-	CSVVRGANEQYF
-	TRBV5-1	TRBJ1-2	CASRATGTGNGYTF
few	TRBV9	TRBJ2-3	CASSVWQSSTDTQYF
-	TRBV7-9	TRBJ1-1	CASSLVGQGMAFF
-	TRBV18	TRBJ2-1	CASAPPSSNEQFF
-	TRBV20-1	TRBJ2-7	CSAGDPASGTGGNEQYF
-	TRBV18	TRBJ1-5	CASAPDNQPQHF
few	TRBV7-9	TRBJ2-7	CASTPTISYYEQYF
-	TRBV30	TRBJ2-1	CAWSVFGRFNEQFF
few	TRBV6-2/TRBV6-3	TRBJ2-1	CASSYRFSSYNEQFF
-	TRBV28	TRBJ2-7	CASSFQSGRWSYEQYF
-	TRBV6-2/TRBV6-3	TRBJ2-7	CASSYSQGSSYEQYF
-	TRBV18	TRBJ2-3	CASSPAETRDTQYF
-	TRBV28	TRBJ2-3	CASNTHRRGPNPTDTQYF
-	TRBV29-1	TRBJ1-4	CSGRTGVGEKLFF
many	TRBV6-5	TRBJ2-7	CASSDSQGPEQYF
-	TRBV7-9	TRBJ2-7	CASSSSGTHEQYF
-	TRBV3-1	TRBJ2-6	CASTSRGRGANVLTF
-	TRBV29-1	TRBJ2-2	CSVDGSNTGELFF
-	TRBV4-1	TRBJ2-1	CASSQTGQEMYNEQFF